These T cell receptor beta chains were read from a single sample in a study of T cells in Graves' hyperthyroidism and ophthalmopathy. Each CDR3 protein gets one entry after TCRdb re-called the multiplex PCR reads with MiXCR. This sample has hundreds of thousands of distinct CDR3 sequences, with around a quarter found just once. The sample comprised blood. Every receptor here comes from a woman in her thirties with Graves' ophthalmopathy. The CDR3 runs from the conserved cysteine through the conserved F or W. Fields, in order: D gene, CDR3 length, V gene, J gene, clone size, CDR3 protein, CDR3 DNA. A D gene is named only where the DNA matches it firmly. Part of the rows lack a size; the others show once, few, many or a class for expanded clones.

>NA|14|TRBV2|TRBJ1-1|many
CASSRGAAITEAFF
TGTGCCAGCAGTCGCGGCGCGGCCATAACTGAAGCTTTCTTT
>NA|14|TRBV7-9|TRBJ1-2|NA
CASSRSLGNYGYTF
TGTGCCAGCAGCAGAAGTCTGGGGAACTATGGCTACACCTTC
>NA|15|TRBV27|TRBJ2-5|many
CATRLASSRLETQYF
TGTGCCACCCGGTTGGCATCCTCGCGGTTAGAGACCCAGTACTTC
>NA|17|TRBV6-1|TRBJ2-4|NA
CASNPTDRGLAKNIKYF
TGTGCCAGCAATCCCACAGACAGGGGACTAGCCAAAAACATTAAGTACTTC
>NA|13|TRBV6-2/TRBV6-3|TRBJ2-5|many
CAIRRGGGETQYF
TGTGCCATTCGCAGGGGCGGAGGGGAGACCCAGTACTTC
>TRBD1|15|TRBV12-3/TRBV12-4|TRBJ1-2|many
CASSLSTGLYYGYTF
TGTGCCAGCAGTTTATCGACAGGGCTTTACTATGGCTACACCTTC
>NA|16|TRBV18|TRBJ2-7|NA
CASSPVSGGARAEQYF
TGTGCCAGCTCACCGGTCTCGGGGGGCGCCAGGGCCGAGCAGTACTTC
>NA|16|TRBV6-2/TRBV6-3|TRBJ2-2|many
CANTPGPPWNTGELFF
TGTGCCAACACCCCCGGACCCCCGTGGAACACCGGGGAGCTGTTTTTT
>NA|14|TRBV9|TRBJ2-5|many
CASSRWDMKETQYF
TGTGCCAGCAGTAGGTGGGACATGAAAGAGACCCAGTACTTC
>NA|10|TRBV6-2/TRBV6-3|TRBJ2-7|many
CASSLQVKYF
TGTGCCAGCAGTTTACAGGTTAAGTACTTC
>NA|13|TRBV2|TRBJ1-5|NA
CASRSGSNQPQHF
TGTGCCAGCAGATCAGGTAGCAATCAGCCCCAGCATTTT
>NA|16|TRBV7-8|TRBJ2-7|many
CASSLAGSGMTYEQYF
TGTGCCAGCAGCTTAGCGGGGTCAGGGATGACCTACGAGCAGTACTTC
>NA|14|TRBV6-1|TRBJ2-7|many
CASSQTSISYEQYF
TGTGCCAGCAGTCAGACAAGTATCTCCTACGAGCAGTACTTC
>TRBD2|15|TRBV27|TRBJ2-2|many
CASSLLAGGTGELFF
TGTGCCAGCAGTTTACTAGCGGGGGGCACCGGGGAGCTGTTTTTT
>TRBD1|13|TRBV12-3/TRBV12-4|TRBJ1-2|NA
CASGQGISYGYTF
TGTGCCAGCGGACAGGGGATTTCGTATGGCTACACCTTC
>NA|14|TRBV28|TRBJ2-7|NA
CASSLWSAGSQQYF
TGTGCCAGCAGTCTCTGGAGTGCCGGGAGCCAGCAGTACTTC
>NA|12|TRBV5-8|TRBJ2-5|many
CASSLSDGTQYF
TGTGCCAGCAGCCTGTCGGATGGGACCCAGTACTTC
>NA|12|TRBV29-1|TRBJ2-2|many
CSAPGGGGELFF
TGCAGCGCCCCCGGGGGCGGCGGGGAGCTGTTTTTT
>NA|14|TRBV3-1|TRBJ2-7|NA
CASSSGLSSYEQYF
TGTGCCAGCAGCTCCGGACTTAGCTCCTACGAGCAGTACTTC
>NA|17|TRBV5-1|TRBJ2-2|once
CASSLAIYLEIDGELFF
TGCGCCAGCAGCTTGGCCATCTATCTGGAAATAGACGGGGAGCTGTTTTTT
>NA|13|TRBV20-1|TRBJ1-2|NA
CSAKDTWVYGYTF
TGCAGTGCTAAAGACACGTGGGTTTATGGCTACACCTTC
>NA|12|TRBV7-9|TRBJ2-7|NA
CASNRDTDEQYF
TGTGCCAGCAACAGGGATACGGACGAGCAGTACTTC
>TRBD2|20|TRBV4-2|TRBJ2-5|many
CASSQDRVTSGGARWETQYF
TGTGCCAGCAGCCAAGATAGGGTGACTAGCGGGGGGGCCCGTTGGGAGACCCAGTACTTC
>NA|14|TRBV11-2|TRBJ2-7|many
CASSQGTYTYEQYF
TGTGCCAGCAGCCAAGGGACCTATACCTACGAGCAGTACTTC
>NA|13|TRBV6-1|TRBJ2-2|many
CASSEVGTGELFF
TGTGCCAGCAGTGAAGTAGGAACCGGGGAGCTGTTTTTT
>NA|12|TRBV19|TRBJ1-1|few
CASSIEGASAFF
TGTGCCAGTAGTATTGAGGGCGCTTCAGCTTTCTTT
>TRBD1|18|TRBV28|TRBJ1-2|many
CASSLLTSRDRGHYGYTF
TGTGCCAGCAGTTTGTTAACCTCTCGGGACAGGGGGCATTATGGCTACACCTTC
>TRBD1|17|TRBV11-2|TRBJ2-2|few
CASSLGQGALVTGELFF
TGTGCCAGCAGCCTAGGACAGGGGGCATTAGTCACCGGGGAGCTGTTTTTT
>NA|14|TRBV30|TRBJ2-7|NA
CAWSQGQKGSEQYF
TGTGCCTGGAGTCAAGGACAGAAAGGGTCCGAGCAGTACTTC
>NA|15|TRBV4-1|TRBJ1-2|NA
CASSQPQGGRYGYTF
TGCGCCAGCAGCCAGCCCCAGGGTGGAAGGTATGGCTACACCTTC
>TRBD1|14|TRBV4-3|TRBJ2-7|many
CASSQEQGADEQYF
TGCGCCAGCAGCCAAGAACAGGGGGCCGACGAGCAGTACTTC
>TRBD1|17|TRBV6-1|TRBJ2-2|NA
CASRTRTGGADTGELFF
TGTGCCAGCAGAACGCGGACAGGGGGCGCCGACACCGGGGAGCTGTTTTTT
>NA|14|TRBV20-1|TRBJ1-1|many
CSASSAGANTEAFF
TGCAGTGCTAGTTCGGCGGGGGCGAACACTGAAGCTTTCTTT
>TRBD1|15|TRBV6-1|TRBJ1-1|NA
CASSSGGLEDTEAFF
TGTGCCAGCAGCTCAGGGGGGTTGGAGGACACTGAAGCTTTCTTT
>NA|15|TRBV7-2|TRBJ2-5|NA
CASTSGGDGWETQYF
TGTGCCAGCACCTCAGGAGGAGATGGGTGGGAGACCCAGTACTTC
>NA|13|TRBV6-1|TRBJ2-2|NA
CASIGKSTGELFF
TGTGCCAGCATCGGGAAGTCCACCGGGGAGCTGTTTTTT
>NA|15|TRBV19|TRBJ2-4|NA
CASSIGQGGENIQYF
TGTGCCAGTAGTATAGGACAGGGAGGGGAAAACATTCAGTACTTC
>NA|14|TRBV6-2/TRBV6-3|TRBJ1-5|NA
CASLDGISNQPQHF
TGTGCCAGCCTCGACGGTATAAGCAATCAGCCCCAGCATTTT
>TRBD1|16|TRBV11-2|TRBJ2-5|few
CASSYLGQSLQETQYF
TGTGCCAGCAGCTACTTGGGACAGAGCCTCCAAGAGACCCAGTACTTC
>NA|12|TRBV29-1|TRBJ1-1|NA
CSVDVMNTEAFF
TGCAGCGTTGACGTCATGAACACTGAAGCTTTCTTT
>NA|14|TRBV12-3/TRBV12-4|TRBJ1-2|many
CASSAGTNVYGYTF
TGTGCCAGCAGTGCCGGGACAAACGTCTATGGCTACACCTTC
>NA|16|TRBV7-2|TRBJ1-1|many
CASSLGVLGIGTEAFF
TGTGCCAGCAGCTTAGGTGTTTTGGGAATAGGCACTGAAGCTTTCTTT
>NA|12|TRBV30|TRBJ1-1|many
CAWGILSAEAFF
TGTGCCTGGGGGATCCTGTCAGCTGAAGCTTTCTTT
>NA|12|TRBV5-1|TRBJ1-1|many
CASGLGNTEAFF
TGCGCCAGCGGCTTGGGGAACACTGAAGCTTTCTTT
>TRBD2|15|TRBV20-1|TRBJ2-5|NA
CSASLAGGLQETQYF
TGCAGTGCTAGTTTAGCGGGGGGTCTCCAAGAGACCCAGTACTTC
>NA|12|TRBV29-1|TRBJ2-2|NA
CSGQGDTGELFF
TGCAGCGGCCAAGGTGACACCGGGGAGCTGTTTTTT
>TRBD1|15|TRBV12-3/TRBV12-4|TRBJ2-7|few
CASSTFDREEGEQYF
TGTGCCAGCAGTACATTCGACAGGGAAGAGGGCGAGCAGTACTTC
>NA|15|TRBV11-2|TRBJ2-5|many
CASSLVPGLGETQYF
TGTGCCAGCAGCTTAGTCCCGGGACTTGGGGAGACCCAGTACTTC
>TRBD2|15|TRBV27|TRBJ2-2|many
CASTLLAGGTGELFF
TGTGCCAGCACCCTACTAGCGGGGGGAACCGGGGAGCTGTTTTTT
>NA|15|TRBV7-2|TRBJ1-2|many
CASSQSRTEFYGYTF
TGTGCCAGCAGCCAATCACGGACGGAGTTCTATGGCTACACCTTC
>NA|15|TRBV6-5|TRBJ2-7|many
CASSSRGRGNHEQYF
TGTGCCAGCAGTTCCCGGGGAAGGGGAAACCACGAGCAGTACTTC
>TRBD1|14|TRBV20-1|TRBJ1-1|NA
CSADPPGGNTEACF
TGCAGTGCCGACCCCCCAGGGGGGAACACTGAAGCTTGCTTT
>TRBD1|15|TRBV5-1|TRBJ1-1|few
CASSLDPGGVTEAFF
TGCGCCAGCAGCTTGGACCCAGGGGGGGTCACTGAAGCTTTCTTT
>TRBD1|16|TRBV6-1|TRBJ1-1|NA
CASREKQGFVNTEAFF
TGTGCCAGCAGGGAAAAACAGGGGTTCGTGAACACTGAAGCTTTCTTT
>NA|17|TRBV7-3|TRBJ1-5|few
CASSLRVRNSNNQPQHF
TGTGCCAGCAGCTTAAGGGTCAGGAACAGTAACAATCAGCCCCAGCATTTT
>NA|15|TRBV27|TRBJ2-7|many
CASSLRGGRGYEQYF
TGTGCCAGCAGTTTAAGGGGGGGACGTGGCTACGAGCAGTACTTC
>NA|15|TRBV6-4|TRBJ2-5|NA
CASSVLGGGSETQYF
TGTGCCAGCAGCGTACTGGGGGGGGGCTCGGAGACCCAGTACTTC
>NA|12|TRBV18|TRBJ2-2|NA
CASSPVAGELFF
TGTGCCAGCTCACCAGTGGCCGGGGAGCTGTTTTTT
>NA|11|TRBV20-1|TRBJ1-2|few
CSAASSSSYTF
TGCAGTGCGGCCAGTTCATCTAGCTACACCTTC